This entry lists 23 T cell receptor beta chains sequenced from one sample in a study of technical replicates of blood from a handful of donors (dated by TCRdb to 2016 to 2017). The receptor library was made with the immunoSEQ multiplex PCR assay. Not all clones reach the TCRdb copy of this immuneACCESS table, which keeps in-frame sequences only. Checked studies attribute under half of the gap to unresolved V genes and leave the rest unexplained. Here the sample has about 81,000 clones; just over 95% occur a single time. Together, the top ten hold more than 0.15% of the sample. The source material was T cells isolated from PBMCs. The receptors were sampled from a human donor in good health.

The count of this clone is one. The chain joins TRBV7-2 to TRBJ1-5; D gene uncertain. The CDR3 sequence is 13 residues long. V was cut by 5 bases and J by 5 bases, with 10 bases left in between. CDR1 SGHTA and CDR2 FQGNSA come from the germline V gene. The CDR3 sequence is CASSESRYQPQHF. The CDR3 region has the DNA TGTGCCAGCAGCGAGAGCCGGTATCAGCCCCAGCATTTT.

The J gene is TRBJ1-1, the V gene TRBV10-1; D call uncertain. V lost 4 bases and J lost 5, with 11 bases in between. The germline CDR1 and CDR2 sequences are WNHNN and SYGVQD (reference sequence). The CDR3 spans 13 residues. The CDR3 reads CASSATGRTEAFF. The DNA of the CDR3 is TGCGCCAGCAGTGCGACGGGGAGAACTGAAGCTTTCTTT.

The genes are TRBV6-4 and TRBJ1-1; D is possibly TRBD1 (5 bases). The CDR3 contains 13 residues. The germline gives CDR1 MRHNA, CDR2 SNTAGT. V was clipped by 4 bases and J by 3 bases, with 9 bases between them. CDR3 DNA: TGTGCCAGCAGTGCCCAGGGTGACACTGAAGCTTTCTTT. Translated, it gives CASSAQGDTEAFF.

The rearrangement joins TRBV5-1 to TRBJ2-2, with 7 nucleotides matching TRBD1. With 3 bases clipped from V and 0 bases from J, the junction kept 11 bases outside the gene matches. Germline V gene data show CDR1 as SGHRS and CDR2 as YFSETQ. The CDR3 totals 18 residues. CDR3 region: CASSYFDFGTANTGELFF. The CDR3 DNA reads TGCGCCAGCAGCTATTTTGATTTTGGGACAGCGAACACCGGGGAGCTGTTTTTT. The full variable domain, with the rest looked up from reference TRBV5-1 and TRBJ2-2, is KAGVTQTPRYLIKTRGQQVTLSCSPISGHRSVSWYQQTPGQGLQFLFEYFSETQRNKGNFPGRFSGRQFSNSRSEMNVSTLELGDSALYLCASSYFDFGTANTGELFFGEGSRLTVL.

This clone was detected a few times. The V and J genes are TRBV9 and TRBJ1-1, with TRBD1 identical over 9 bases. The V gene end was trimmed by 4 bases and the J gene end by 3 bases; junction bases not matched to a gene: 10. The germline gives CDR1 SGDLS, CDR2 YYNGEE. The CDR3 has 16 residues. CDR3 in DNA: TGTGCCAGCAGCCTATGGGACAGGGTGGTCCACACTGAAGCTTTCTTT. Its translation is CASSLWDRVVHTEAFF.

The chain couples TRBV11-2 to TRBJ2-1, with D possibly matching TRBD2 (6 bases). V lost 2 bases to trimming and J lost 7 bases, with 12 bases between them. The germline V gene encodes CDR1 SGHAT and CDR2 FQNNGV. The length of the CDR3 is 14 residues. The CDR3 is CASSLFPGGNEQFF. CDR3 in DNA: TGTGCCAGCAGCTTATTTCCTGGGGGGAATGAGCAGTTCTTC.

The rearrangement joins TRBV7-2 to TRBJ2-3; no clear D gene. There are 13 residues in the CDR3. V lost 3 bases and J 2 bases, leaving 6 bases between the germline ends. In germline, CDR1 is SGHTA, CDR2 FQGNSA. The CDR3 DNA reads TGTGCCAGCAGCTTGGTCTACACAGATACGCAGTATTTT. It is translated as CASSLVYTDTQYF.

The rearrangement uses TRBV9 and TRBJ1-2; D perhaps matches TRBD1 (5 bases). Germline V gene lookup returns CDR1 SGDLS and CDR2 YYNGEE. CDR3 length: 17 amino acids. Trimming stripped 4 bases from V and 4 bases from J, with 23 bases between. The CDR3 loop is CASSSSPYRIPVYGYTF. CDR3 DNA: TGTGCCAGCAGCTCTTCCCCATACAGGATACCCGTCTATGGCTACACCTTC.

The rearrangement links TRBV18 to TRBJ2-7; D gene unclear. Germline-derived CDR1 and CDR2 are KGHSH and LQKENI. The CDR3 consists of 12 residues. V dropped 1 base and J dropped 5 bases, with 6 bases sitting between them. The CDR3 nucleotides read TGTGCCAGCTCACCACGATTAGACGAGCAGTACTTC. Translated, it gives CASSPRLDEQYF. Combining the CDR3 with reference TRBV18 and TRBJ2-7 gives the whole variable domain NAGVMQNPRHLVRRRGQEARLRCSPMKGHSHVYWYRQLPEEGLKFMVYLQKENIIDESGMPKERFSAEFPKEGPSILRIQQVVRGDSAAYFCASSPRLDEQYFGPGTRLTVT.

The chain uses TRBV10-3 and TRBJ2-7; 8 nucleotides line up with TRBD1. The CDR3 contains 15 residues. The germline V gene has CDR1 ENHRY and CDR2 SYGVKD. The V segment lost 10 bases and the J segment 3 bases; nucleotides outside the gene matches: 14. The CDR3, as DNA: TGTGCCACCACGAGCCAGGGGGCGTCTGGCTACGAGCAGTACTTC. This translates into CATTSQGASGYEQYF.

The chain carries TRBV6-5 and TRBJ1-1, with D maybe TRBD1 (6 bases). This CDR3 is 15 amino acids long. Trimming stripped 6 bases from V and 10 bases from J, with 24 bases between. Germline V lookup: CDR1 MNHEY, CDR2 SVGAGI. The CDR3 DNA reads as TGTGCCAGCAGACCACCCCTCGAGGGGTACAGGGCAGCTTTCTTT. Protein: CASRPPLEGYRAAFF.

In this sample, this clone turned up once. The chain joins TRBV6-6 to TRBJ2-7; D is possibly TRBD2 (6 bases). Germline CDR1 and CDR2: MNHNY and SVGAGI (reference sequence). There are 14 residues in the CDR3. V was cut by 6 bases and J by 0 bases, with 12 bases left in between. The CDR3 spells CASSGGLSSYEQYF. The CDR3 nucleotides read TGTGCCAGCAGCGGGGGACTTAGCTCCTACGAGCAGTACTTC.

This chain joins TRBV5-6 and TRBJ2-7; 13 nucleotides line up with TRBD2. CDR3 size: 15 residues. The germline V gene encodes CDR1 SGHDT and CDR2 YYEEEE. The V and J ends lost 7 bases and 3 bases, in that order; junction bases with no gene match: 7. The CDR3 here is CASGLAGDYRYEQYF. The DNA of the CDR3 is TGTGCCAGCGGACTAGCGGGAGATTATCGCTACGAGCAGTACTTC.

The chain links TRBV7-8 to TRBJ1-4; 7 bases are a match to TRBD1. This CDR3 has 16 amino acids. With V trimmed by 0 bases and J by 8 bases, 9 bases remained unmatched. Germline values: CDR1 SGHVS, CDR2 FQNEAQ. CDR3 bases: TGTGCCAGCAGCTTAGCGCGAAGGGGGCGCAGGGAAAAACTGTTTTTT. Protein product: CASSLARRGRREKLFF.

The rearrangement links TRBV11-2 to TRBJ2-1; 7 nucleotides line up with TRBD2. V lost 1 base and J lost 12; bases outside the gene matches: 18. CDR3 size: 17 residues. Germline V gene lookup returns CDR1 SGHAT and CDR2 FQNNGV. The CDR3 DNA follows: TGTGCCAGCAGCTTAGTCGGATGGACTAGTGGCCAAGGAGGGCAGTTCTTC. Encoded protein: CASSLVGWTSGQGGQFF.

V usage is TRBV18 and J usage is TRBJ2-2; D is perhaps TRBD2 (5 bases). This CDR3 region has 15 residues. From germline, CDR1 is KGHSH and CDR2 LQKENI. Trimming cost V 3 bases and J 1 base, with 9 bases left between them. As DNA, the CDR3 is TGTGCCAGCTCACCCGGAGCGGTGAACACCGGGGAGCTGTTTTTT. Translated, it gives CASSPGAVNTGELFF.

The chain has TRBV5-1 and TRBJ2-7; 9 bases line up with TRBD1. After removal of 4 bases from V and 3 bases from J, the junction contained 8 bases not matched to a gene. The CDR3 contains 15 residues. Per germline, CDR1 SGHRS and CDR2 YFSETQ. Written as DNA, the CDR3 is TGCGCCAGCAGCAACCTGGACAGGGGAGACTACGAGCAGTACTTC. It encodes CASSNLDRGDYEQYF.

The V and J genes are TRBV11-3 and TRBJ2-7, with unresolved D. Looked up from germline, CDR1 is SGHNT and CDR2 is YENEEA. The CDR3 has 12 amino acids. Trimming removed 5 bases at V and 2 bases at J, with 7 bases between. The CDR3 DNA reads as TGTGCCAGCAGCCCACTCCCCTACGAGCAGTACTTC. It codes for CASSPLPYEQYF.

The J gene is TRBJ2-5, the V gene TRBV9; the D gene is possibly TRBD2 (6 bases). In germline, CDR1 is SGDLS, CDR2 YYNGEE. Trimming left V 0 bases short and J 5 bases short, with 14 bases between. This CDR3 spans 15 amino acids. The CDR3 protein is CASSVDGRGLETQYF. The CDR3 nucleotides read TGTGCCAGCAGCGTAGACGGGAGAGGTCTTGAGACCCAGTACTTC.

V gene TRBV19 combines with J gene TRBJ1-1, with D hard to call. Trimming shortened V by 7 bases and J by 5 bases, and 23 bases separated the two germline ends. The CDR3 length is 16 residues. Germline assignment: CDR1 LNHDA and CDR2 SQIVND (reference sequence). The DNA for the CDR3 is TGTGCCAGTAAACAAGGAGGGAACCTATTGGGGACTGAAGCTTTCTTT. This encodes CASKQGGNLLGTEAFF.

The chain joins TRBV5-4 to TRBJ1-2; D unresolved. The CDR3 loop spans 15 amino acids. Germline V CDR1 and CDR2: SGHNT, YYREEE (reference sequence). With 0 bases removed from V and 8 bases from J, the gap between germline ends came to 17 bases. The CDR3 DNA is TGTGCCAGCAGCTTGGTAATGGCAGGATTGGAAGGCTACACCTTC. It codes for CASSLVMAGLEGYTF.

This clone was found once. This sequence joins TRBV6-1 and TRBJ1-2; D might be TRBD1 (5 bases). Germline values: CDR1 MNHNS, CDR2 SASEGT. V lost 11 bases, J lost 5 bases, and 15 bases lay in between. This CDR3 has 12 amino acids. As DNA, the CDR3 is TGTGCCTCTTCCATTGGGGGGTATGGCTACACCTTC. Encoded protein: CASSIGGYGYTF.

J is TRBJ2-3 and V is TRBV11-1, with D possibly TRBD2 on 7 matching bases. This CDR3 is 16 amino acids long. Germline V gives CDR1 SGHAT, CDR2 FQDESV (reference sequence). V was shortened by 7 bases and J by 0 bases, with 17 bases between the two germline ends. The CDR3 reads CASKKGGVSSTDTQYF. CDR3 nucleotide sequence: TGTGCCAGCAAAAAAGGGGGGGTATCTAGCACAGATACGCAGTATTTT.